This entry features one TCR beta chain sequence. Antigen unknown. This record comes from a study of T cells in Graves' hyperthyroidism and ophthalmopathy. Study-level points and caveats: A median around 6 months before onset, the model predicted ophthalmopathy.

The V segment lost 3 bases and the J segment 5 bases; nucleotides outside the gene matches: 5. CDR1 is SGHTA, CDR2 FQGNSA, per germline. CDR3 length: 14 amino acids. Researchers amplified the TCR beta CDR3 regions from RNA transcripts. Carried out on the TCR CDR3, a first-round RT-PCR used the HTBI primer set. TCRdb analysed the multiplex PCR reads with MiXCR anew, one entry per CDR3 protein. The sample shows around 620,000 distinct CDR3 sequences, approximately 44% of them seen only once. Patients were excluded for uncontrolled infection, other autoimmune disease, pregnancy or lactation. The chain recombines TRBV7-2 with TRBJ2-7; 9 bases are shared with TRBD1. The sequencing input was peripheral blood or thyroid tissue (not recorded which). This receptor was obtained from an adult woman with Graves' disease, either hyperthyroidism or ophthalmopathy (not recorded which). CDR3 region: CASSFGTGSNEQYF. CDR3 bases: TGTGCCAGCAGCTTCGGGACAGGGTCCAACGAGCAGTACTTC.